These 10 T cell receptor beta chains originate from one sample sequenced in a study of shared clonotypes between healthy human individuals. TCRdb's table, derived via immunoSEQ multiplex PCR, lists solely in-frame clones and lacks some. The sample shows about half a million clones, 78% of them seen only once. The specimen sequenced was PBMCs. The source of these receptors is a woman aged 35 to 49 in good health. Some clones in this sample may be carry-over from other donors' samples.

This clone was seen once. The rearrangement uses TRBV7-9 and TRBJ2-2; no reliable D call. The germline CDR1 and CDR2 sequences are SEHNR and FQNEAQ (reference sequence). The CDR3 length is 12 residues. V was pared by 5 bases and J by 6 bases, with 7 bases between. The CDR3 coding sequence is TGTGCCAGCAGCCCAGGCGCCGGGGAGCTGTTTTTT. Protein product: CASSPGAGELFF.

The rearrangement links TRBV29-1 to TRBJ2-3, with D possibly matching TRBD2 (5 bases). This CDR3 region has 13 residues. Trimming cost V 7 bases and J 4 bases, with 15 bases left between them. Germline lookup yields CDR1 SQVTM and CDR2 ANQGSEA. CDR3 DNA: TGCAGCGCCCTTGGAGAGGGCGCAGATACGCAGTATTTT. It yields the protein CSALGEGADTQYF.

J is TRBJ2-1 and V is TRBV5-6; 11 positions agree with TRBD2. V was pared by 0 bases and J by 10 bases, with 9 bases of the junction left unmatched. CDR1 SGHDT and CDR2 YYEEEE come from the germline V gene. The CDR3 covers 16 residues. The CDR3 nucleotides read TGTGCCAGCAGCTTGGGATTTCTAGCGGGAGGTGGGGAGCAGTTCTTC. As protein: CASSLGFLAGGGEQFF.

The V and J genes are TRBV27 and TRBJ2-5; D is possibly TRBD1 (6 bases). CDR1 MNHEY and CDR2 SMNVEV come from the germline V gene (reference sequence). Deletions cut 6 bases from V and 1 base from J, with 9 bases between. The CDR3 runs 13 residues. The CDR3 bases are TGTGCCAGCAGAGACAGGAGCCAAGAGACCCAGTACTTC. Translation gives CASRDRSQETQYF.

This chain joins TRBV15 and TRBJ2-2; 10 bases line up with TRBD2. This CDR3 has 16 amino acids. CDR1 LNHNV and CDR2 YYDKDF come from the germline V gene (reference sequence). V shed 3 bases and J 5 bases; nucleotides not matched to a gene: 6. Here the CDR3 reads CATSSGLAGVTGELFF. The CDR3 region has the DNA TGTGCCACCAGCAGTGGGCTAGCGGGAGTAACCGGGGAGCTGTTTTTT.

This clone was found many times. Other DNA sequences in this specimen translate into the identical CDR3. The chain's CDR3 is CAWSRFGGLTGANVLTF. The DNA for the CDR3 is TGTGCCTGGAGCCGCTTTGGGGGTCTAACTGGGGCCAACGTCCTGACTTTC. This chain joins TRBV30 and TRBJ2-6; D tentatively reads TRBD1 or TRBD2 (5 bases each). CDR1 is GTSNPN, CDR2 SVGIG, per germline (reference sequence). The V end lost 3 bases, the J end lost 2 bases, and 17 bases lay between the germline ends. The CDR3 contains 17 residues.

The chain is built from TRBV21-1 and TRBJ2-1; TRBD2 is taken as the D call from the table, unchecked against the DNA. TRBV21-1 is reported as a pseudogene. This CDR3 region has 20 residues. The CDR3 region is CASRRPPGLRELAGNNEQFF. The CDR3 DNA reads TGTGCCAGCAGAAGACCACCTGGATTGAGGGAACTAGCGGGAAACAATGAGCAGTTCTTC.

The CDR3 sequence: CASSIIADYGEQYF. The CDR3 DNA reads TGTGCCAGTAGTATAATAGCGGACTATGGGGAGCAGTACTTC. This chain joins TRBV19 and TRBJ2-7; possibly TRBD2 for D (6 bases). Trimming took 2 bases from V and 7 from J, leaving 15 bases between them. Germline CDR1 is LNHDA and CDR2 is SQIVND (reference sequence). The CDR3 extends over 14 amino acids. The entire variable domain, with the rest obtained from reference TRBV19 and TRBJ2-7, is as follows: DGGITQSPKYLFRKEGQNVTLSCEQNLNHDAMYWYRQDPGQGLRLIYYSQIVNDFQKGDIAEGYSVSREKKESFPLTVTSAQKNPTAFYLCASSIIADYGEQYFGPGTRLTVT.

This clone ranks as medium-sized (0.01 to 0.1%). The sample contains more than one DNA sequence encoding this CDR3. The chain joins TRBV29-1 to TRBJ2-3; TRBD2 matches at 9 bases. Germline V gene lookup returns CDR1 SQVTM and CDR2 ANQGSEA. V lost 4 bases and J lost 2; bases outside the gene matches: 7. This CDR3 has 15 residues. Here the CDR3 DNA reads TGCAGCGTTGGTTTAGCGGGAGAGATCACAGATACGCAGTATTTT. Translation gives CSVGLAGEITDTQYF.

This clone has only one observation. The DNA of the CDR3 is TGTGCCAGCAGCTTAGGCAGGGCCTCCAAAAACATTCAGTACTTC. Protein product: CASSLGRASKNIQYF. The V gene is TRBV11-2, the J gene TRBJ2-4, with a possible D match to TRBD1 (5 bases). Trimming removed 1 base from V and 2 bases from J, with 9 bases in between. The CDR3 length is 15 residues. Germline CDR1 is SGHAT and CDR2 is FQNNGV.